The 18 T cell receptor beta chains listed next were all sequenced from one sample in a study of molecular identifiers for immune sequencing clone quantification. Each CDR3 protein is one row after TCRdb ran MiXCR on the PCR reads. The data hold about 630,000 distinct CDR3 sequences, with 25% observed a single time. Sequenced sample: naive CD8+ T cells from blood, with Jurkat cell RNA spiked in. Subset indicated: FACS-sorted CD8+CD4-CCR7+CD45RA+ naive T cells. These receptors all come from a human donor in good health. Some libraries in this study had Jurkat cell RNA spiked in.

V usage is TRBV6-5 and J usage is TRBJ2-2; 9 nucleotides match TRBD1. CDR3 size: 15 residues. V dropped 6 bases and J dropped 4; count of bases not matched to a gene: 6. CDR1 is MNHEY and CDR2 is SVGAGI in the germline V gene. This CDR3 reads CASSPDRGGTGELFF. The CDR3 DNA is TGTGCCAGCAGCCCGGACAGGGGAGGCACCGGGGAGCTGTTTTTT.

This clonotype came up a few times. The J gene is TRBJ2-1, the V gene TRBV29-1; 10 nucleotides align to TRBD1. Germline lookup yields CDR1 SQVTM and CDR2 ANQGSEA. CDR3 length: 12 amino acids. J was trimmed by 10 bases and V by 7 bases; bases with no gene match: 7. Here the CDR3 reads CSAAGQGREQFF. As DNA, the CDR3 is TGCAGCGCGGCGGGACAGGGGAGGGAGCAGTTCTTC.

This clonotype has a handful of counts. The chain carries TRBV13 and TRBJ2-7; 11 bases are shared with TRBD1. Trimming removed 4 bases from V and 4 bases from J; junction bases left unmatched: 6. The CDR3 sequence is 15 residues long. Looked up from germline, CDR1 is PRHDT and CDR2 is FYEKMQ (reference sequence). Here the CDR3 DNA reads TGTGCCAGCAGCTCACCGGGACAGGGGGAATACGAGCAGTACTTC. This encodes CASSSPGQGEYEQYF.

The rearrangement joins TRBV3-2 to TRBJ2-7; the tabulated D call, TRBD2, remains unverified against the DNA. TRBV3-2 is recorded as a pseudogene. This CDR3 has 12 residues. In DNA form, the CDR3 reads TGTGCCGCTGAGGGGCCCTCCTACGAGCAGTACTTC. Translated, it gives CAAEGPSYEQYF.

The chain links TRBV24-1 to TRBJ1-5, with D unclear. From germline, CDR1 is KGHDR and CDR2 SFDVKD. CDR3 size: 13 residues. Trimming removed 5 bases from V and 3 bases from J, with 7 bases in between. CDR3 nucleotide sequence: TGTGCCACCAGTGTCGGTTACAATCAGCCCCAGCATTTT. Protein: CATSVGYNQPQHF.

Worth noting for this clonotype: A much larger clonotype is one base distant, so this may be a read error. This rearrangement joins TRBV6-5 to TRBJ1-5, with 8 bases fitting TRBD1. CDR1 and CDR2 from the germline V gene are MNHEY and SVGAGI. The CDR3 sequence is 18 residues long. Trimming removed 4 bases from V and 0 bases from J; junction bases left unmatched: 11. The DNA for the CDR3 is TGTGCCAGCAGTTGCAGACAGGGGCTAGTTCATAGCAATCAGCCCCAGCATTTT. Translation: CASSCRQGLVHSNQPQHF.

The V gene is TRBV20-1, the J gene TRBJ2-2; D is unresolved. The CDR3 contains 15 residues. The germline V gene encodes CDR1 DFQATT and CDR2 SNEGSKA (reference sequence). Trimming removed 4 bases from V and 2 bases from J, with 14 bases in between. The CDR3: CSANAGDTNTGELFF. The CDR3 DNA is TGCAGTGCTAATGCCGGAGACACAAACACCGGGGAGCTGTTTTTT.

In regard to this clonotype: A much larger clonotype is one base distant, so this may be a read error. The V call is TRBV12-3 or TRBV12-4, the J call TRBJ1-2; 12 nucleotides agree with TRBD1. The CDR3 is made up of 15 amino acids. Trimming took 4 bases from V and 7 from J; bases not matched to a gene: 7. The CDR3 bases are TGTGCCAGCAGTTCCGGGACAGGGGGCGCCTGTGGCTACACCTTC. Its protein is CASSSGTGGACGYTF.

Notes on this clonotype: One base away lies a much larger clone, so this may be a sequencing read error. This chain links TRBV7-9 with TRBJ2-1; D gene unclear. The CDR3 length is 13 residues. Germline values: CDR1 SEHNR, CDR2 FQNEAQ (reference sequence). The CDR3 DNA reads as TGTGCCAGCAGCTTGCCCAGCAACAATGAGCAGCTCTTC. Protein product: CASSLPSNNEQLF.

On this clonotype: The junction differs from germline at one of its ends, possibly a read error. The chain combines TRBV4-1 with TRBJ2-5; 9 positions match TRBD2. CDR3 length: 14 residues. Germline V CDR1 and CDR2: MGHRA, YSYEKL. This CDR3 reads CTSSPVAGEEPQYF. The CDR3 coding sequence is TGCACCAGCAGCCCGGTAGCGGGAGAAGAGCCCCAGTACTTC.

This clonotype was counted many times. CDR3 in amino acids: CSAKGTQIYEQYF. As DNA, the CDR3 is TGCAGTGCTAAGGGGACTCAGATTTACGAGCAGTACTTC. The chain links TRBV20-1 to TRBJ2-7; perhaps TRBD2 as D (6 bases). This CDR3 comprises 13 residues. V was cut by 4 bases and J by 4 bases, with 14 bases left in between. Germline CDR1 and CDR2: DFQATT and SNEGSKA (reference sequence).

This clonotype was counted ten times or more. V usage is TRBV7-2 and J usage is TRBJ1-4; no clear D gene. CDR1 and CDR2 from the germline V gene are SGHTA and FQGNSA. Trimming shortened V by 2 bases and J by 5 bases, and 15 bases separated the two germline ends. This CDR3 region has 16 residues. CDR3 DNA: TGTGCCAGCAGCTTAACTCGCAGGCAGCCCAATGAAAAACTGTTTTTT. Translating gives CASSLTRRQPNEKLFF.

This clonotype was seen at least ten times. CDR3 nucleotide sequence: TGCAGTGCAATTTCAGGTGAAGCTTTCTTT. Its protein is CSAISGEAFF. J is TRBJ1-1 and V is TRBV20-1; D unclear. The CDR3 sequence is 10 residues long. From germline, CDR1 is DFQATT and CDR2 SNEGSKA (reference sequence). The V gene lost 6 bases and the J gene lost 7 bases, with 9 bases spanning the gap.

As concerns this clonotype: One base away lies a much larger clone, so this may be a sequencing read error. CDR3 in DNA: TGCGCCAGCCGCTTAGTCTGGTTGGGCACTGAAGCTTTCTTT. It codes for CASRLVWLGTEAFF. The J gene is TRBJ1-1, the V gene TRBV5-1, with D unresolved. CDR1 SGHRS and CDR2 YFSETQ come from the germline V gene. The CDR3 has 14 amino acids. Together with reference TRBV5-1 and TRBJ1-1, the CDR3 gives the full variable domain: KAGVTQTPRYLIKTRGQQVTLSCSPISGHRSVSWYQQTPGQGLQFLFEYFSETQRNKGNFPGRFSGRQFSNSRSEMNVSTLELGDSALYLCASRLVWLGTEAFFGQGTRLTVV.

This clonotype was observed many times. This chain uses TRBV18 with TRBJ2-1; TRBD1 might be the D (5 bases). The CDR3 is made up of 14 amino acids. V was cut by 2 bases and J by 8 bases, with 13 bases left in between. Per germline, CDR1 KGHSH and CDR2 LQKENI. The CDR3 DNA follows: TGTGCCAGCTCACCAGAGACAGCCTTTGATGAGCAGTTCTTC. Encoded protein: CASSPETAFDEQFF.

This clonotype was observed many times. CDR3 DNA sequence: TGCAGCGTGGGGCCGAGGGCAGATACGCAGTATTTT. It is translated as CSVGPRADTQYF. The chain combines TRBV29-1 with TRBJ2-3; D tentatively reads TRBD1 or TRBD2 (5 bases each). Germline assignment: CDR1 SQVTM and CDR2 ANQGSEA. Trimming took 6 bases from V and 4 from J, leaving 11 bases between them. The CDR3 is 12 residues long.

This clonotype was observed at least ten times. The chain couples TRBV19 to TRBJ1-1; D is perhaps TRBD1 (6 bases). Germline V gene data show CDR1 as LNHDA and CDR2 as SQIVND (reference sequence). The CDR3 loop spans 15 amino acids. V was cut by 4 bases and J by 0 bases, with 12 bases left in between. The CDR3 region is CASSRLTGVNTEAFF. The CDR3 nucleotides are TGTGCCAGTAGTAGATTGACAGGAGTGAACACTGAAGCTTTCTTT.

This clonotype came up many times. V gene TRBV10-2 combines with J gene TRBJ2-5; 8 bases are shared with TRBD2. The CDR3 length is 15 residues. Germline-derived CDR1 and CDR2 are WSHSY and SAAADI. V trimming: 8 bases; J trimming: 0 bases; junction bases outside the gene matches: 8. CDR3 region: CASVAGGAYQETQYF. CDR3 DNA sequence: TGCGCCAGCGTTGCGGGGGGCGCGTACCAAGAGACCCAGTACTTC.